At least ten counts were recorded for the clone carrying this TCR beta chain. No antigen is known for it. The V end lost 0 bases, the J end lost 8 bases, and 10 bases lay between the germline ends. The CDR3 extends over 13 amino acids. Germline V gene sequence: CDR1 LGHDT, CDR2 YNNKEL (reference sequence). The data were obtained in a study of CD8 T cells in ankylosing spondylitis. Study findings and constraints: Reportedly, disease-linked clones are significantly enriched in ankylosing spondylitis patients' matched synovial fluid. Made up of about eight highly homologous variants, a TCR beta motif appeared characteristic of ankylosing spondylitis blood.

Libraries for TCR beta were made by quantitative 5'-RACE with molecular barcodes. MiXCR was run by TCRdb on the 5' RACE reads, yielding one entry per CDR3 protein. The repertoire includes hundreds of thousands of distinct CDR3 sequences, approximately 9% of them detected once, and nearly 7% sits in the top ten. The sequencing input was blood, either unsorted or a sorted T cell fraction (not recorded which). V gene TRBV3-1 combines with J gene TRBJ1-1; D uncertain. This clonotype was obtained from a male donor with ankylosing spondylitis or in good health (not recorded which). The CDR3 DNA follows: TGTGCCAGCAGCCAAGACCGCGTAGCGGAAGCTTTCTTT. Amino acid sequence: CASSQDRVAEAFF. Using reference TRBV3-1 and TRBJ1-1 for the parts outside the CDR3, the full variable domain is DTAVSQTPKYLVTQMGNDKSIKCEQNLGHDTMYWYKQDSKKFLKIMFSYNNKELIINETVPNRFSPKSPDKAHLNLHINSLELGDSAVYFCASSQDRVAEAFFGQGTRLTVV.